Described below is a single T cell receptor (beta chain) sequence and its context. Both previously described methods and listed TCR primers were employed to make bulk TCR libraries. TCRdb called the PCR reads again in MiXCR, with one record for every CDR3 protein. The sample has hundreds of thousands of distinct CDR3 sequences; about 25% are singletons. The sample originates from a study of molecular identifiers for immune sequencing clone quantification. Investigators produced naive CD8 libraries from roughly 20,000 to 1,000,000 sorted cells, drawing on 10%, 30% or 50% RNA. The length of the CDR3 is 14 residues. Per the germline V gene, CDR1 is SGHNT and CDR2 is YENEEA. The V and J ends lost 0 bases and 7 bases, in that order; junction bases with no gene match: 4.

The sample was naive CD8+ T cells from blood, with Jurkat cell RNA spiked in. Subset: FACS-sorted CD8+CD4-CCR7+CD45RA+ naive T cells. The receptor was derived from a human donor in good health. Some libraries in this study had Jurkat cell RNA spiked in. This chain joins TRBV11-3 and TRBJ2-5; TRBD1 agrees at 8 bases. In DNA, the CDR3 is TGTGCCAGCAGCTTAGAGGACGGACAGGGGACCCAGTACTTC. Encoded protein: CASSLEDGQGTQYF.